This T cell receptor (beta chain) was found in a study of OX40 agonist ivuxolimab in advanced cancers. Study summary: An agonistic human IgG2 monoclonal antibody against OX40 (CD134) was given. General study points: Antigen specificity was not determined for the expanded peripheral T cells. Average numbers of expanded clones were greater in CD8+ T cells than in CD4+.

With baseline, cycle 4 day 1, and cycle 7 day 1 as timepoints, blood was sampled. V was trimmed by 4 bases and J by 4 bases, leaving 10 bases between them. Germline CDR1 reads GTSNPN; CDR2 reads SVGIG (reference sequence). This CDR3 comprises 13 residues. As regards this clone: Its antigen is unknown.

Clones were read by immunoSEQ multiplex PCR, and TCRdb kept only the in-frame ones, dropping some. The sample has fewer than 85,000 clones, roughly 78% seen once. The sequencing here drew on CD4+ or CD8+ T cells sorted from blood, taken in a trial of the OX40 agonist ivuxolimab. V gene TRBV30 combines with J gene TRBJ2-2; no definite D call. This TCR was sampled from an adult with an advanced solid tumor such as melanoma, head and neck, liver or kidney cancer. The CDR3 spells CAWTRAVTGELFF. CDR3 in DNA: TGTGCCTGGACTCGGGCGGTCACCGGGGAGCTGTTTTTT.